These 32 T cell receptor beta chains originate from one sample sequenced in a study of blood T cells in healthy people across ages. Combining a sample-barcoded 5' primer with a J-beta primer mix, a second PCR ran for roughly 7 to 11 cycles. One entry per CDR3 protein, called by TCRdb with MiXCR from the 5' RACE reads. There are roughly 2 million distinct CDR3 sequences in the sample; roughly 50% occur only once, and less than 2.5% lies in the top ten. The sample taken for sequencing was blood. These receptors originate from a woman aged 40 to 50 in good health.

The sample holds one count of this clonotype. J is TRBJ2-1 and V is TRBV11-2; 8 nucleotides align to TRBD1. CDR1 is SGHAT and CDR2 is FQNNGV in the germline V gene. V trimming: 0 bases; J trimming: 9 bases; junction bases outside the gene matches: 4. The CDR3 runs 14 residues. CDR3 sequence reads: CASSLDQGAREQFF. CDR3 sequence (DNA): TGTGCCAGCAGCTTAGACCAGGGGGCCCGTGAGCAGTTCTTC.

The chain links TRBV29-1 to TRBJ1-1; 9 bases line up with TRBD1. Germline V gene sequence: CDR1 SQVTM, CDR2 ANQGSEA. This CDR3 is 14 amino acids long. The junction had 8 bases not matched to a gene; V was cut back by 7 bases and J by 2 bases. As DNA, the CDR3 is TGCAGCGCCGGGACAGGGTGGGGTAACACTGAAGCTTTCTTT. This gives the protein CSAGTGWGNTEAFF.

The rearrangement links TRBV20-1 to TRBJ2-7, with a tentative D call TRBD2 (6 bases). This CDR3 has 13 residues. V shed 5 bases and J shed 1 base, with 12 bases lying between them. Germline CDR1 reads DFQATT; CDR2 reads SNEGSKA (reference sequence). CDR3 sequence: CSAAGTASYEQYF. CDR3 coding DNA: TGCAGTGCTGCGGGGACCGCATCCTACGAGCAGTACTTC.

This clonotype was seen only a few times. The J gene is TRBJ2-1, the V gene TRBV7-2, with D possibly being TRBD2 (6 bases). The CDR3 is made up of 14 amino acids. Germline V gene lookup returns CDR1 SGHTA and CDR2 FQGNSA. V lost 5 bases and J lost 3, with 11 bases in between. CDR3 loop: CASSPGLDYNEQFF. CDR3 nucleotide sequence: TGTGCCAGCAGCCCGGGACTGGACTACAATGAGCAGTTCTTC.

This clonotype appeared a few times. The chain uses TRBV7-9 and TRBJ2-3, with D unresolved. Germline V gene lookup returns CDR1 SEHNR and CDR2 FQNEAQ (reference sequence). The CDR3 length is 14 residues. Trimming took off 3 bases at V and 7 bases at J, with 14 bases between the two ends. The CDR3 protein is CASSLEKESHTQYF. The CDR3, as DNA: TGTGCCAGCAGCTTGGAAAAGGAGTCGCATACGCAGTATTTT.

The V call is TRBV29-1, the J call TRBJ1-2; D remains ambiguous. This CDR3 is 11 amino acids long. Trimming removed 1 base at V and 6 bases at J, with 6 bases between. CDR1 is SQVTM, CDR2 ANQGSEA, per germline. CDR3 sequence reads: CSVEGRHGYTF. The DNA for the CDR3 is TGCAGCGTTGAAGGGCGGCATGGCTACACCTTC.

This clonotype was picked up a small number of times. The chain uses TRBV12-3 or TRBV12-4 and TRBJ2-5; D call uncertain. The V and J ends lost 6 bases and 1 base respectively, with 12 bases between them. The length of the CDR3 is 14 residues. The CDR3 sequence is CASSDGRIQETQYF. CDR3 nucleotide sequence: TGTGCCAGCAGCGATGGACGGATCCAAGAGACCCAGTACTTC.

V and J are TRBV20-1 and TRBJ2-4, with D possibly TRBD1 on 6 matching bases. Germline V CDR1 and CDR2: DFQATT, SNEGSKA (reference sequence). This CDR3 has 14 amino acids. The germline V and J ends were trimmed by 6 bases and 4 bases, with 16 bases remaining between them. The CDR3 loop is CSARDRSPKNIQYF. Written as DNA, the CDR3 is TGCAGTGCCCGAGACAGGTCCCCTAAAAACATTCAGTACTTC.

This clonotype was seen a handful of times. The rearrangement uses TRBV7-6 and TRBJ2-7, with D uncertain. The germline gives CDR1 SGHVS, CDR2 FNYEAQ. The V end lost 3 bases, the J end lost 0 bases, and 15 bases lay between the germline ends. This CDR3 contains 16 residues. Here the CDR3 DNA reads TGTGCCAGCAGCTTCGAGGCTGGGCTTAGCTCCTACGAGCAGTACTTC. Amino acid sequence: CASSFEAGLSSYEQYF.

The chain combines TRBV11-1 with TRBJ2-4; unclear D gene. TRBJ2-5 matches the DNA end more closely, so the J call is doubtful. The CDR3 loop spans 13 amino acids. Per germline, CDR1 SGHAT and CDR2 FQDESV (reference sequence). The CDR3 loop reads CASRLESVGTQYF. CDR3 bases: TGTGCCAGCAGACTGGAAAGTGTGGGGACCCAGTACTTC.

In this sample, this clonotype turned up a few times. CDR3 in DNA: TGTGCCAGCGGCCCCCCGCAGGATCCCTACGAGCAGTACTTC. Translation gives CASGPPQDPYEQYF. The chain employs TRBV7-9 and TRBJ2-7, with D unclear. CDR1 SEHNR and CDR2 FQNEAQ come from the germline V gene (reference sequence). The CDR3 is made up of 14 amino acids. V lost 8 bases to trimming and J lost 2 bases, with 16 bases between them.

This clonotype was observed many times. The J gene is TRBJ1-2, the V gene TRBV10-3; a weak D match, TRBD1 (6 bases). CDR3 length: 15 amino acids. Looked up from germline, CDR1 is ENHRY and CDR2 is SYGVKD. Trimming left V 2 bases short and J 4 bases short, with 14 bases between. CDR3 loop: CAISEGQNSIYGYTF. In DNA, the CDR3 is TGTGCCATCAGTGAGGGACAGAACAGTATCTATGGCTACACCTTC.

This clonotype was detected once. The chain employs TRBV12-3 or TRBV12-4 and TRBJ2-2; D is undetermined. V was shortened by 3 bases and J by 5 bases, with 4 bases between the two germline ends. The CDR3 covers 12 residues. The CDR3 loop reads CASSFETGELFF. DNA of the CDR3: TGTGCCAGCAGTTTTGAAACCGGGGAGCTGTTTTTT.

The chain joins TRBV28 to TRBJ1-5, with TRBD1 matching 12 bases. J lost 1 base, V lost 3 bases, and 16 bases had no gene match. Looked up from germline, CDR1 is MDHEN and CDR2 is SYDVKM. The CDR3 covers 21 residues. CDR3 DNA sequence: TGTGCCAGCAGTTTGAATGATCCCCGGGACAGGGGGCGGGTAAGCAATCAGCCCCAGCATTTT. This encodes CASSLNDPRDRGRVSNQPQHF.

In the case of this clonotype: The junction differs from germline at one of its ends, possibly a read error. The chain is built from TRBV27 and TRBJ1-4; 7 bases line up with TRBD1. The CDR3 consists of 12 residues. The germline gives CDR1 MNHEY, CDR2 SMNVEV (reference sequence). This CDR3 is CATRQGTEKPFF. The CDR3, as DNA: TGTGCGACAAGACAGGGTACTGAAAAACCGTTTTTT.

This clonotype occurred a few times. The V and J genes are TRBV5-1 and TRBJ1-2, with 10 bases matching TRBD1. The J segment lost 4 bases and the V segment lost 1 base, leaving 7 bases of the junction unmatched. This CDR3 is built from 16 residues. Germline CDR1 is SGHRS and CDR2 is YFSETQ. The CDR3 sequence: CASSLSGTGETYGYTF. The CDR3 bases are TGCGCCAGCAGCTTGTCCGGGACAGGGGAAACCTATGGCTACACCTTC.

The chain couples TRBV6-6 to TRBJ2-1, with 12 bases identical to TRBD2. Germline loops: CDR1 MNHNY, CDR2 SVGAGI (reference sequence). J lost 8 bases, V lost 5 bases, and 10 bases had no gene match. The CDR3 extends over 16 amino acids. CDR3 sequence: CASSLLAGGPVDEQFF. In DNA form, the CDR3 reads TGTGCCAGCAGTCTGCTAGCGGGGGGGCCTGTCGATGAGCAGTTCTTC.

This clonotype was recorded many times. This chain uses TRBV20-1 with TRBJ1-4, with D perhaps TRBD1 (5 bases). This CDR3 region has 16 residues. Germline CDR1 DFQATT, CDR2 SNEGSKA (reference sequence). V shed 0 bases and J shed 0 bases, with 11 bases lying between them. CDR3 DNA: TGCAGTGCTAGAGACAGGGAGGAGGCAACTAATGAAAAACTGTTTTTT. As protein: CSARDREEATNEKLFF.

The V gene is TRBV13, the J gene TRBJ2-7; 9 bases line up with TRBD1. The V segment lost 5 bases and the J segment 0 bases; nucleotides outside the gene matches: 11. Germline V gene data show CDR1 as PRHDT and CDR2 as FYEKMQ (reference sequence). The CDR3 contains 17 residues. This CDR3 is CASSHKTGGPSSYEQYF. CDR3 DNA sequence: TGTGCCAGCAGCCACAAAACAGGGGGCCCGAGCTCCTACGAGCAGTACTTC.

The V gene is TRBV28, the J gene TRBJ2-7, with 11 bases lining up with TRBD2. The CDR3 is made up of 17 amino acids. Germline V gives CDR1 MDHEN, CDR2 SYDVKM. V dropped 6 bases and J dropped 2; count of bases not matched to a gene: 12. CDR3 sequence reads: CASRKPGTSGFTYEQYF. CDR3 DNA: TGTGCCAGCAGGAAACCCGGGACTAGCGGTTTTACCTACGAGCAGTACTTC. Variable domain in full (rest from reference TRBV28 and TRBJ2-7): DVKVTQSSRYLVKRTGEKVFLECVQDMDHENMFWYRQDPGLGLRLIYFSYDVKMKEKGDIPEGYSVSREKKERFSLILESASTNQTSMYLCASRKPGTSGFTYEQYFGPGTRLTVT.

This clonotype has ten or more counts. J is TRBJ2-5 and V is TRBV4-2, with 11 bases identical to TRBD2. The CDR3 extends over 18 amino acids. J was trimmed by 3 bases and V by 2 bases; bases with no gene match: 11. The germline CDR1 and CDR2 sequences are LGHNA and YNFKEQ. The CDR3 loop is CASSQTLAGGPREETQYF. As DNA, the CDR3 is TGTGCCAGCAGCCAAACATTAGCGGGGGGGCCTCGGGAAGAGACCCAGTACTTC.

This clonotype has more than one count but fewer than ten. The V gene is TRBV7-2, the J gene TRBJ2-7; D uncertain. The CDR3 contains 14 residues. V was cut by 1 base and J by 4 bases, with 11 bases left in between. CDR1 SGHTA and CDR2 FQGNSA come from the germline V gene. CDR3 sequence reads: CASSLDPSKYEQYF. CDR3 bases: TGTGCCAGCAGCTTAGATCCATCCAAGTACGAGCAGTACTTC. Looking up the rest from reference TRBV7-2 and TRBJ2-7 gives the full variable domain: GAGVSQSPSNKVTEKGKDVELRCDPISGHTALYWYRQSLGQGLEFLIYFQGNSAPDKSGLPSDRFSAERTGGSVSTLTIQRTQQEDSAVYLCASSLDPSKYEQYFGPGTRLTVT.

Points on this clonotype: A read error may account for a junction end that differs from germline. The chain joins TRBV6-6 to TRBJ2-1; no firm D call. The CDR3 consists of 13 residues. CDR1 MNHNY and CDR2 SVGAGI come from the germline V gene (reference sequence). CDR3 bases: TGTGCCAGCAGTTACTCATGGTACAATGAACAGTTCTTC. Translation: CASSYSWYNEQFF.

This chain uses TRBV7-2 with TRBJ2-3, with TRBD2 identical over 8 bases. The V and J ends lost 2 bases and 2 bases, in that order; junction bases with no gene match: 9. The germline V gene has CDR1 SGHTA and CDR2 FQGNSA. The CDR3 spans 17 residues. CDR3 nucleotides: TGTGCCAGCAGCTTAAGGGGCCCAGCGGGGGTCACAGATACGCAGTATTTT. It encodes CASSLRGPAGVTDTQYF.

This clonotype came up many times. The chain is built from TRBV7-2 and TRBJ2-3; TRBD1 is a possible D gene (7 bases). V dropped 4 bases and J dropped 4 bases, with 9 bases sitting between them. The germline V gene encodes CDR1 SGHTA and CDR2 FQGNSA. The CDR3 loop spans 13 amino acids. The CDR3 protein is CASSSRGADTQYF. CDR3 nucleotide sequence: TGTGCCAGCAGCTCCAGGGGGGCAGATACGCAGTATTTT.

The chain is built from TRBV29-1 and TRBJ2-7; D might be TRBD1 or TRBD2, each matching 5 bases. The CDR3 sequence is 13 residues long. The V gene lost 6 bases and the J gene lost 2 bases, with 14 bases spanning the gap. The germline gives CDR1 SQVTM, CDR2 ANQGSEA. The DNA of the CDR3 is TGCAGCGTATTCCGGGACGGAGCCTACGAGCAGTACTTC. Its protein product is CSVFRDGAYEQYF.

The J gene is TRBJ2-1, the V gene TRBV10-3; 13 bases match TRBD2. This CDR3 has 18 residues. V lost 6 bases, J lost 5 bases, and 13 bases stayed unmatched. The germline gives CDR1 ENHRY, CDR2 SYGVKD. The CDR3 DNA follows: TGTGCCATCAGGAGGACTAGCGGGGGAATGTTGTCGAACAATGAGCAGTTCTTC. This gives the protein CAIRRTSGGMLSNNEQFF.

V gene TRBV12-3 or TRBV12-4 combines with J gene TRBJ1-4; D call uncertain. Trimming took off 5 bases at V and 8 bases at J, with 12 bases between the two ends. The CDR3 has 13 residues. Written as DNA, the CDR3 is TGTGCCAGCAGTGTAATGCTCGGAGAAAAACTGTTTTTT. Residues: CASSVMLGEKLFF.

This rearrangement joins TRBV7-2 to TRBJ2-4; D gene ambiguous. This CDR3 is 16 amino acids long. CDR1 is SGHTA and CDR2 is FQGNSA in the germline V gene. Trimming cost V 3 bases and J 1 base, with 13 bases left between them. The CDR3 is CASSFSIAEAKNIQYF. CDR3 coding DNA: TGTGCCAGCAGCTTCTCGATCGCGGAGGCCAAAAACATTCAGTACTTC.

This clonotype was observed a handful of times. The chain uses TRBV7-9 and TRBJ2-5; 8 bases agree with TRBD1. V lost 5 bases and J lost 1; bases outside the gene matches: 6. Germline V gene sequence: CDR1 SEHNR, CDR2 FQNEAQ (reference sequence). This CDR3 has 15 residues. In DNA, the CDR3 is TGTGCCAGCAGCCGCGGGACAGGAGTCCAAGAGACCCAGTACTTC. Residues: CASSRGTGVQETQYF.

The V call is TRBV7-9, the J call TRBJ2-3, with 12 positions matching TRBD2. V trimming: 7 bases; J trimming: 0 bases; junction bases outside the gene matches: 11. The CDR3 covers 18 residues. Germline CDR1 is SEHNR and CDR2 is FQNEAQ (reference sequence). The CDR3 sequence: CASTPRLAGAKSTDTQYF. CDR3 bases: TGTGCCAGCACCCCACGACTAGCGGGGGCCAAGAGCACAGATACGCAGTATTTT.

The rearrangement uses TRBV15 and TRBJ2-5; D is unresolved. This CDR3 has 15 residues. The V and J ends lost 1 base and 2 bases respectively, with 11 bases between them. The germline gives CDR1 LNHNV, CDR2 YYDKDF (reference sequence). In nucleotides, the CDR3 is TGTGCCACCAGCAGAGGAGATGTGGGGCAAGAGACCCAGTACTTC. It specifies CATSRGDVGQETQYF.